The present T cell receptor beta chain was sequenced within a study of T cells after posttransplantation cyclophosphamide. Some clones are missing from TCRdb's copy, which holds only in-frame ones; the method was immunoSEQ multiplex PCR. The table has 35,000 to 45,000 clones, 78% seen once. Trimming removed 7 bases from V and 4 bases from J; junction bases left unmatched: 6. CDR3 size: 13 residues. Germline CDR1 SGHAT, CDR2 FQNNGV. Cyclophosphamide on days +3 and +4 followed busulfan-fludarabine conditioning and a marrow graft. The TCR was taken from a female patient in her 40s who received an allogeneic stem cell transplant from a related donor, was CMV-positive, and had no GVHD. Some T cells may arise from the graft donor. V and J are TRBV11-2 and TRBJ1-2; the match to TRBD1 covers 7 bases. The sequenced sample was CD4+ T cells sorted from blood, obtained just over 1,900 days after a stem cell transplant with posttransplant cyclophosphamide. CDR3 residues: CASTRQGTYGYTF. CDR3 DNA sequence: TGTGCCAGCACCCGACAGGGAACCTATGGCTACACCTTC.